A single T cell receptor (beta chain) is shown here with its context. V was trimmed by 3 bases and J by 12 bases, leaving 15 bases between them. Per the germline V gene, CDR1 is MNHNS and CDR2 is SASEGT. This CDR3 has 13 residues. These data are taken from a study of cytomegalovirus exposure and HLA in healthy donors. Produced via immunoSEQ multiplex PCR; TCRdb's table is partial and in-frame only. The repertoire holds 45,000 to 65,000 clones, with around 90% as singletons. The approximately 120-subject validation cohort, separate from the roughly 700-subject first cohort, included the donors. The chain carries TRBV6-1 and TRBJ1-5; no definite D call. The source material was PBMCs. This sequence originates from a man between 18 and 29 years old in good health and CMV-seronegative. In nucleotides, the CDR3 is TGTGCCAGCAGTGACACTGGCCGGGAGGTCCAGCATTTT. Encoded protein: CASSDTGREVQHF.